Listed here is a single T cell receptor beta chain. J lost 0 bases, V lost 2 bases, and 7 bases had no gene match. The CDR3 extends over 18 amino acids. Germline V CDR1 and CDR2: MGHDK, SYGVNS. The record originates from a study of T cell changes during pregnancy in multiple sclerosis. This table comes from immunoSEQ multiplex PCR, and its TCRdb copy is limited to in-frame clones, with some not included. The sample records tens of thousands of clones, around 91% being singletons. The input for sequencing was peripheral blood, taken after pregnancy. The clonotype was recovered from a female donor in good health, enrolled as a control in a pregnancy study. This rearrangement joins TRBV25-1 to TRBJ2-3; 11 bases are a match to TRBD2. CDR3 nucleotide sequence: TGTGCCAGCAGTGAAAGGTGGGGACTAGCGGATAGCACAGATACGCAGTATTTT. This codes for CASSERWGLADSTDTQYF.